This entry is about one T cell receptor beta chain. This record comes from a study of blood T cell repertoires in COVID-19. The V gene's germline CDR1 is MGHRA and CDR2 YSYEKL. The CDR3 contains 11 residues. Trimming removed 3 bases at V and 5 bases at J, with 5 bases between. This table comes from immunoSEQ multiplex PCR, and its TCRdb copy is limited to in-frame clones, with some not included. Of 130,000 or so clones in the sample, around 89% were seen once. This chain links TRBV4-1 with TRBJ2-7; D remains ambiguous. This clonotype was sampled from a man aged 45-65 years with acute or convalescent COVID-19. The sample comprised peripheral blood. The CDR3 DNA reads TGCGCCAGCAGCCAGTTCGACGAGCAGTACTTC. Its translation: CASSQFDEQYF.